What follows are 14 T cell receptor beta chains derived from one specimen sequenced in a study of blood T cell repertoires in COVID-19 (TCRdb year 2020). Library construction relied on the immunoSEQ multiplex PCR assay. TCRdb re-hosts the immuneACCESS table, in-frame sequences only. Its copies lack some clones; in the studies checked, an unresolved V gene accounts for under half of them, and the cause for the rest is not known. The sample table shows around 130,000 clones, and 82% are seen once. The ten largest clones take up around 10% of the sample. Material for sequencing was peripheral blood. These receptors came from a human donor in a cohort sampled during active COVID-19.

The count of this clone is one. The rearrangement links TRBV5-1 to TRBJ1-6, with 7 bases that match TRBD1. The CDR3 runs 15 residues. V was clipped by 4 bases and J by 7 bases; unmatched bases: 8. Looked up from germline, CDR1 is SGHRS and CDR2 is YFSETQ. The CDR3 region is CASSPPGQRNSPLHF. The CDR3 region has the DNA TGCGCCAGCAGCCCGCCGGGACAGAGGAATTCACCCCTCCACTTT.

The rearrangement uses TRBV5-4 and TRBJ2-7; D is unresolved. The CDR3 runs 15 residues. Germline V lookup: CDR1 SGHNT, CDR2 YYREEE (reference sequence). V lost 4 bases and J lost 0, with 14 bases in between. DNA for the CDR3: TGTGCCAGCAGCCCTGAGGCCGGAAGCTCCTACGAGCAGTACTTC. The encoded protein is CASSPEAGSSYEQYF.

The chain combines TRBV14 with TRBJ2-2; TRBD1 is a possible D gene (6 bases). The CDR3 is 17 amino acids. Germline V gene lookup returns CDR1 SGHDN and CDR2 FVKESK. The V gene lost 4 bases and the J gene lost 0 bases, with 15 bases spanning the gap. As DNA, the CDR3 is TGTGCCAGCAGCCCTACCCCCGGACAGCCGAACACCGGGGAGCTGTTTTTT. Protein: CASSPTPGQPNTGELFF.

The chain joins TRBV7-9 to TRBJ2-7; 9 bases are a match to TRBD1. The germline CDR1 and CDR2 sequences are SEHNR and FQNEAQ (reference sequence). This CDR3 contains 15 residues. V gave up 5 bases and J gave up 3 bases; unmatched junction bases: 8. The CDR3 region is CASSGGQGKYYEQYF. Written as DNA, the CDR3 is TGTGCCAGCAGCGGTGGACAGGGGAAATACTACGAGCAGTACTTC.

This clone has just a few counts. The chain carries TRBV19 and TRBJ2-1, with D perhaps TRBD1 (6 bases). CDR1 is LNHDA, CDR2 SQIVND, per germline (reference sequence). V was shortened by 6 bases and J by 2 bases, with 11 bases between the two germline ends. The CDR3 runs 14 residues. The CDR3 sequence is CASRPGQTYNEQFF. The CDR3 bases are TGTGCCAGTAGACCGGGACAAACCTACAATGAGCAGTTCTTC.

The chain combines TRBV6-1 with TRBJ1-2; D remains ambiguous. CDR1 is MNHNS and CDR2 is SASEGT in the germline V gene. CDR3 length: 16 amino acids. Trimming stripped 7 bases from V and 7 bases from J, with 25 bases between. The CDR3 is CASIDRQADVEGGYTF. The CDR3 coding sequence is TGTGCCAGCATTGATCGTCAGGCGGATGTCGAGGGTGGCTACACCTTC.

The chain is built from TRBV5-1 and TRBJ2-5; 14 bases are shared with TRBD2. CDR1 and CDR2 (germline): SGHRS, YFSETQ. The CDR3 runs to 16 residues. With V trimmed by 4 bases and J by 5 bases, 7 bases remained unmatched. This CDR3 is CASSMTSGGAGETQYF. CDR3 nucleotides: TGCGCCAGCAGCATGACTAGCGGGGGGGCAGGGGAGACCCAGTACTTC.

The genes are TRBV18 and TRBJ1-2; D remains unclear. Germline values: CDR1 KGHSH, CDR2 LQKENI. The CDR3 consists of 15 residues. V was shortened by 2 bases and J by 0 bases, with 10 bases between the two germline ends. The CDR3 loop is CASSPERTPNYGYTF. The CDR3 DNA is TGTGCCAGCTCACCAGAGCGAACCCCTAACTATGGCTACACCTTC. The variable domain in full, completed from reference TRBV18 and TRBJ1-2, reads NAGVMQNPRHLVRRRGQEARLRCSPMKGHSHVYWYRQLPEEGLKFMVYLQKENIIDESGMPKERFSAEFPKEGPSILRIQQVVRGDSAAYFCASSPERTPNYGYTFGSGTRLTVV.

The chain carries TRBV19 and TRBJ2-3; 12 bases are shared with TRBD2. CDR1 is LNHDA and CDR2 is SQIVND in the germline V gene (reference sequence). This CDR3 has 16 amino acids. Losses at the gene ends were 4 bases for V and 3 bases for J; bases not matched to a gene: 5. As DNA, the CDR3 is TGTGCCAGTAGTACCGCTACTAGCGGGGGGACAGATACGCAGTATTTT. As protein: CASSTATSGGTDTQYF. Filled out from reference TRBV19 and TRBJ2-3, the complete variable domain reads DGGITQSPKYLFRKEGQNVTLSCEQNLNHDAMYWYRQDPGQGLRLIYYSQIVNDFQKGDIAEGYSVSREKKESFPLTVTSAQKNPTAFYLCASSTATSGGTDTQYFGPGTRLTVL.

This clone showed up just a few times. The V and J genes are TRBV6-1 and TRBJ1-5; 7 bases align to TRBD1. CDR3 length: 17 amino acids. V lost 0 bases, J lost 3 bases, and 8 bases stayed unmatched. Looked up from germline, CDR1 is MNHNS and CDR2 is SASEGT. The CDR3 sequence: CASSEALGDSSNQPQHF. In nucleotides, the CDR3 is TGTGCCAGCAGTGAAGCGCTAGGGGACAGCTCCAATCAGCCCCAGCATTTT.

The rearrangement uses TRBV13 and TRBJ1-3; 7 nucleotides agree with TRBD1. From germline, CDR1 is PRHDT and CDR2 FYEKMQ (reference sequence). The CDR3 has 16 amino acids. After removal of 0 bases from V and 11 bases from J, the junction contained 13 bases not matched to a gene. The chain's CDR3 is CASSLGGNRGSVAIYF. DNA of the CDR3: TGTGCCAGCAGCTTAGGCGGAAACAGGGGCTCGGTCGCCATATATTTT.

The chain is built from TRBV7-9 and TRBJ1-1; no definite D call. Trimming took off 8 bases at V and 1 base at J, with 8 bases between the two ends. There are 12 residues in the CDR3. Looked up from germline, CDR1 is SEHNR and CDR2 is FQNEAQ (reference sequence). CDR3 residues: CASFTPNTEAFF. DNA for the CDR3: TGTGCCAGCTTTACACCGAACACTGAAGCTTTCTTT.

This clone came up a few times. The chain carries TRBV6-2 or TRBV6-3 and TRBJ2-1, with D possibly matching TRBD1 (7 bases). Trimming left V 2 bases short and J 9 bases short, with 17 bases between. Germline V gives CDR1 MNHEY, CDR2 SVGEGT. This CDR3 is built from 15 residues. CDR3 sequence: CASSYPRGQGGEQFF. The CDR3 bases are TGTGCCAGCAGTTACCCCCGGGGGCAGGGGGGTGAGCAGTTCTTC.

V is TRBV9 and J is TRBJ1-1; TRBD1 aligns across 9 bases. The CDR3 consists of 14 residues. V dropped 4 bases and J dropped 4; count of bases not matched to a gene: 5. Germline-derived CDR1 and CDR2 are SGDLS and YYNGEE. The CDR3 is CASSRQGEATEAFF. The CDR3 nucleotides are TGTGCCAGCAGCAGACAGGGGGAGGCCACTGAAGCTTTCTTT.